The clone carrying this TCR beta chain was observed a few times. Its antigen is as yet unknown. This CDR3 has 14 amino acids. V shed 3 bases, J shed 6 bases, and the junction held 3 bases outside the gene matches. The entry originates in a study of CD8 T cells in ankylosing spondylitis. Findings of the study overall: In ankylosing spondylitis patients, matched synovial fluid reportedly showed significant enrichment of disease-linked clones. Several highly homologous variants formed a TCR beta motif that appeared characteristic of ankylosing spondylitis blood. The authors found the disease-linked clones to be CD8+ and relatively rare in peripheral blood.

From the 5' RACE reads, TCRdb called clonotypes with MiXCR, one entry per CDR3 protein. The data contain 700,000 to 1,000,000 distinct CDR3 sequences, about 12% of them singletons. The sequenced sample was blood, either unsorted or a sorted T cell fraction (not recorded which). The V and J genes are TRBV12-3 or TRBV12-4 and TRBJ2-2; TRBD1 agrees at 8 bases. The source of this sequence is a male donor with ankylosing spondylitis. The DNA for the CDR3 is TGTGCCAGCAGTTTGACAGGGGTCCCCGGGGAGCTGTTTTTT. It translates to CASSLTGVPGELFF.